These 10 T cell receptor beta chains were sequenced from one sample in a study of human T cells and chemical hapten exposure. Documented time point: patch test 2, 6 weeks after DPC sensitization. Regarding treatment: therapeutic diphenylcyclopropenone sensitization with weekly scalp DPC. Each CDR3 protein is one row after TCRdb ran MiXCR on the RACE reads. The profile shows more than 70,000 distinct CDR3 sequences, roughly 10% of them singletons. The sample was whole blood, taken in connection with sensitization to the hapten diphenylcyclopropenone (DPC). The receptors were gathered from a man between 18 and 29 years old with alopecia areata. Some clones in this sample may be carry-over from other donors' samples.

This clonotype has a count of ten or more. V is TRBV20-1 and J is TRBJ2-7, with no clear D. CDR1 and CDR2 from the germline V gene are DFQATT and SNEGSKA (reference sequence). This CDR3 contains 13 residues. The CDR3, as DNA: TGCAGCAAAATGAGGACGGGCTCCTACGAGCAGTACTTC. This encodes CSKMRTGSYEQYF.

This CDR3 is CASSPTGLAYEQYF. CDR3 in DNA: TGTGCCAGCAGCCCTACGGGACTAGCCTACGAGCAGTACTTC. The genes are TRBV9 and TRBJ2-7; TRBD2 aligns across 8 bases. The J segment lost 2 bases and the V segment lost 4 bases, leaving 5 bases of the junction unmatched. CDR1 and CDR2 from the germline V gene are SGDLS and YYNGEE. The CDR3 totals 14 residues.

This clonotype was seen repeatedly, ten times or more. The chain couples TRBV11-2 to TRBJ2-3; TRBD2 is a possible D gene (5 bases). Germline V gene sequence: CDR1 SGHAT, CDR2 FQNNGV. This CDR3 spans 15 amino acids. Trimming cost V 0 bases and J 3 bases, with 10 bases left between them. This CDR3 reads CASSLDLTGTDTQYF. The CDR3 DNA follows: TGTGCCAGCAGCTTAGATTTGACGGGGACAGATACGCAGTATTTT.

This clonotype has ten or more counts. This sequence joins TRBV20-1 and TRBJ2-2, with no clear D. Between the trimmed V and J ends, which lost 1 base and 7 bases, there was a span of 7 bases. CDR3 length equals 12 residues. CDR1 is DFQATT, CDR2 SNEGSKA, per germline (reference sequence). The CDR3 DNA reads as TGCAGTGCTAGAGGGTTTGGCGGGGAGCTGTTTTTT. The encoded protein is CSARGFGGELFF.

This clonotype was counted between two and nine times. The chain recombines TRBV3-1 with TRBJ1-2, with D tentatively TRBD1 (6 bases). Trimming cost V 3 bases and J 8 bases, with 13 bases left between them. This CDR3 comprises 13 residues. Germline V gives CDR1 LGHDT, CDR2 YNNKEL (reference sequence). The CDR3 protein is CASSQYRARGYTF. CDR3 in DNA: TGTGCCAGCAGCCAGTACAGGGCCCGGGGCTACACCTTC.

In its sample, this clonotype was seen a few times. The chain combines TRBV7-2 with TRBJ1-1; a possible D gene is TRBD1 (5 bases). The CDR3 has 14 residues. Germline V gene data show CDR1 as SGHTA and CDR2 as FQGNSA. The germline V and J ends were trimmed by 1 base and 3 bases, with 9 bases remaining between them. The CDR3 DNA is TGTGCCAGCAGCTTAGGAGGGGAGGACACTGAAGCTTTCTTT. Its protein product is CASSLGGEDTEAFF.

CDR3 nucleotides: TGTGCCAGCAGCTCTATGGAGGAACGGGAAGAGACCCAGTACTTC. It specifies CASSSMEEREETQYF. The chain couples TRBV11-3 to TRBJ2-5; possible D gene TRBD2, 5 bases. The CDR3 contains 15 residues. V lost 4 bases and J 3 bases, leaving 15 bases between the germline ends. The germline V gene has CDR1 SGHNT and CDR2 YENEEA.

The chain combines TRBV12-3 or TRBV12-4 with TRBJ2-1; 13 nucleotides agree with TRBD2. The CDR3 runs 15 residues. V was clipped by 5 bases and J by 4 bases; unmatched bases: 2. The CDR3: CASSTSGGAYNEQFF. The DNA of the CDR3 is TGTGCCAGCAGTACTAGCGGGGGGGCTTACAATGAGCAGTTCTTC.

A few counts support this clonotype. This rearrangement joins TRBV6-6 to TRBJ1-1, with TRBD1 matching over 7 bases. The V gene's germline CDR1 is MNHNY and CDR2 SVGAGI (reference sequence). J gave up 0 bases and V 4 bases, and 8 bases lay outside the gene matches. This CDR3 has 16 residues. CDR3 sequence reads: CASSFGTVNMNTEAFF. DNA of the CDR3: TGTGCCAGCAGTTTCGGGACAGTCAATATGAACACTGAAGCTTTCTTT.

This clonotype has just a few counts. The rearrangement joins TRBV10-1 to TRBJ2-3; 7 bases map to TRBD1. The germline V gene encodes CDR1 WNHNN and CDR2 SYGVQD (reference sequence). V trimming: 0 bases; J trimming: 2 bases; junction bases outside the gene matches: 11. The CDR3 is 18 amino acids. The CDR3 sequence: CASSESYSGTEFTDTQYF. The CDR3 DNA follows: TGCGCCAGCAGTGAGTCCTACTCCGGGACAGAATTCACAGATACGCAGTATTTT.